This T cell receptor beta chain was recovered during a study of T cells in Graves' hyperthyroidism and ophthalmopathy. Study details: Peripheral blood was secured at the point of initial diagnosis, before any treatment.

Reasons for excluding patients were uncontrolled infection, other autoimmune disease, pregnancy or lactation. The CDR3 spans 12 residues. Deletions cut 3 bases from V and 7 bases from J, with 10 bases between. Germline CDR1 and CDR2: SGHAT and FQNNGV. Findings of the study overall: The majority of expanded thyroid clonotypes above 0.001 also appeared in blood. A 13 V-J signature model discriminated ophthalmopathy versus stable hyperthyroidism.

From RNA transcripts, TCR beta CDR3 regions were amplified. HTBI primers drove first-round RT-PCR of the TCR CDR3. TCRdb itself ran the multiplex PCR reads through MiXCR, one entry per CDR3 protein. The sample has about 400,000 distinct CDR3 sequences, more than 12% seen once. In this sample, this clonotype turned up many times. What it binds is unknown. The source material was blood. The chain is built from TRBV11-2 and TRBJ2-7; D possibly corresponds to TRBD2 (6 bases). The TCR sequence derives from a man in his fifties with Graves' ophthalmopathy. CDR3 loop: CASSFGGGEQYF. The CDR3 nucleotides read TGTGCCAGCAGCTTCGGGGGAGGAGAGCAGTACTTC.